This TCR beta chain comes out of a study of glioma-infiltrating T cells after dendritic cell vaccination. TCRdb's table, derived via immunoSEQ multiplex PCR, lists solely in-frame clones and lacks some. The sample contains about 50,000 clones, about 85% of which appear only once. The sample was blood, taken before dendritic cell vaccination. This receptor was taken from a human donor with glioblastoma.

CDR3 sequence reads: CASSQVFAGGPDTQYF. The CDR3 DNA follows: TGCGCCAGCAGCCAAGTTTTTGCGGGAGGGCCTGATACGCAGTATTTT. V usage is TRBV4-3 and J usage is TRBJ2-3, with 9 bases matching TRBD2. The CDR3 loop spans 16 amino acids. CDR1 is LGHNA, CDR2 YSLEER, per germline. The J segment lost 6 bases and the V segment lost 1 base, leaving 8 bases of the junction unmatched.